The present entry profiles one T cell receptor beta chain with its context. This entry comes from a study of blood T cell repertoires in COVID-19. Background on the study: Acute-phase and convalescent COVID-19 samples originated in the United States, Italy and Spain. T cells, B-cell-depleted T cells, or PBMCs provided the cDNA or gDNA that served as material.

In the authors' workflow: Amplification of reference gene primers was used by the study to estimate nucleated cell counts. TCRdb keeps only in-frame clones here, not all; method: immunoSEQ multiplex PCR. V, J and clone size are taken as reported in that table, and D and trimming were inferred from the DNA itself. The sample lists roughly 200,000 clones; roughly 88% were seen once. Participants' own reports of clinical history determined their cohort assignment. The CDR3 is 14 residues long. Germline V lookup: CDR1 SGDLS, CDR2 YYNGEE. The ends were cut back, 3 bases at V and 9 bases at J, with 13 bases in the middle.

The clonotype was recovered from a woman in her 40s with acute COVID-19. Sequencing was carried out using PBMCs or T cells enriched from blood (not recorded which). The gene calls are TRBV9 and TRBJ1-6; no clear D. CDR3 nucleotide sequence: TGTGCCAGCAGCGCCCACAGCATTGGTTCACCCCTCCACTTT. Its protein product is CASSAHSIGSPLHF.